Shown below are 4 T cell receptor beta chains from a single sample sequenced in a study of siplizumab effects on memory and regulatory T cells. Libraries were prepared by immunoSEQ multiplex PCR; TCRdb keeps only in-frame clonotypes and omits some of them. The sample gives tens of thousands of clones, about 89% of which show up once; roughly 30% is in the top ten. Material for sequencing was CD8+ T cells sorted from blood. These receptors were taken from a human donor in good health.

The chain is built from TRBV23-1 and TRBJ2-6, with D possibly matching TRBD1 (6 bases). TRBV23-1 is annotated as an ORF whose role is uncertain. The CDR3 length is 19 residues. V lost 4 bases, J lost 0 bases, and 19 bases lay in between. The CDR3 coding sequence is TGCGCCAGCAGTCCCACACCGGGACAAGTAGACTCTGGGGCCAACGTCCTGACTTTC. Translation gives CASSPTPGQVDSGANVLTF.

V usage is TRBV10-1 and J usage is TRBJ2-7; possibly TRBD1 for D (6 bases). The CDR3 has 13 amino acids. The V end was cut by 4 bases, the J end by 0 bases, with 7 bases between. CDR1 is WNHNN, CDR2 SYGVQD, per germline (reference sequence). This CDR3 reads CASSGGPSYEQYF. The DNA for the CDR3 is TGCGCCAGCAGTGGGGGGCCCTCCTACGAGCAGTACTTC.

In this sample, this clone turned up a few times. This sequence joins TRBV20-1 and TRBJ1-1; the D is unclear. The CDR3 spans 11 residues. CDR1 and CDR2 (germline): DFQATT, SNEGSKA (reference sequence). The V gene lost 5 bases and the J gene lost 2 bases, with 6 bases spanning the gap. DNA of the CDR3: TGCAGTGCTCCCGTTAACACTGAAGCTTTCTTT. Amino acid sequence: CSAPVNTEAFF.

With respect to this clone: This may be a read error: a much more frequent sequence differs by one nucleotide. This sequence joins TRBV11-2 and TRBJ2-7; the match to TRBD2 covers 8 bases. With V trimmed by 4 bases and J by 3 bases, 2 bases remained unmatched. This CDR3 region has 13 residues. Per the germline V gene, CDR1 is SGHAT and CDR2 is FQNNGV. CDR3 residues: CASSWGLVYEQYF. For the CDR3, the DNA is TGTGCCAGCAGCTGGGGACTAGTCTACGAGCAGTACTTC.